The TCR beta chain described here comes from a study of CD8 T cells in ankylosing spondylitis. The study, taken as a whole, reports: Typical of ankylosing spondylitis blood, it appeared, was a TCR beta motif of under 10 highly homologous variants.

Germline trimming cut 4 bases from V and 5 bases from J; bases unmatched to any gene: 24. The germline CDR1 and CDR2 sequences are SGHRS and YFSETQ. This CDR3 contains 19 residues. Scientists made TCR beta libraries using quantitative 5'-RACE with molecular barcodes. TCRdb reprocessed the 5' RACE reads via MiXCR and lists one record per CDR3 protein. The sample contains about 160,000 distinct CDR3 sequences, about a sixth of which appear only once. This clonotype has just a few counts. The antigen is undetermined. Input material: blood, either unsorted or a sorted T cell fraction (not recorded which). The TCR sequence derives from a male donor with ankylosing spondylitis or in good health (not recorded which). V is TRBV5-1 and J is TRBJ2-7; TRBD2 agrees at 7 bases. The CDR3 DNA is TGCGCCAGCAGCCCGGGAGCACTAGCGACGGGAATCATTAGCCACGAGCAGTACTTC. This translates into CASSPGALATGIISHEQYF.